These T cell receptor beta chains were read from a single sample in a study of beta chain features in type 1 diabetes. Produced via immunoSEQ multiplex PCR; TCRdb's table is partial and in-frame only. The table records around 400,000 clones, 10% to 15% of them present only once. The sample comprised naive CD4+ T cells from blood. Source of these receptors: a man between 18 and 35 years old in good health. Both conserved end residues are part of each CDR3. D genes are given only for firm matches. Clone size appears in some rows only: once, few, many, or a class for an expanded clone.

d_call	v_call	j_call	clone_size	cdr3_aa	cdr3_nt
TRBD1	TRBV5-4	TRBJ2-7	few	CASSKATGGAPHEQYF	TGTGCCAGCAGCAAAGCGACAGGGGGCGCTCCCCACGAGCAGTACTTC
TRBD2	TRBV5-4	TRBJ2-7	-	CASSSGLAGGSYEQYF	TGTGCCAGCAGCTCGGGACTAGCGGGGGGATCCTACGAGCAGTACTTC
-	TRBV29-1	TRBJ1-2	-	CSVGGGPRYGYTF	TGCAGCGTTGGAGGGGGACCGCGCTATGGCTACACCTTC
-	TRBV10-3	TRBJ2-6	-	CAISGPPLGAGANVLTF	TGTGCCATCAGTGGCCCCCCGTTGGGGGCCGGGGCCAACGTCCTGACTTTC
TRBD1	TRBV18	TRBJ1-6	-	CASSPELPGQNNSPLHF	TGTGCCAGCTCACCCGAGCTACCGGGACAGAATAATTCACCCCTCCACTTT
-	TRBV2	TRBJ2-6	few	CASFSGSGANVLTF	TGTGCCAGCTTTTCGGGGAGTGGGGCCAACGTCCTGACTTTC
TRBD1	TRBV27	TRBJ1-1	-	CASSLDRGGTEAFF	TGTGCCAGCAGTTTGGACAGGGGAGGGACTGAAGCTTTCTTT
TRBD2	TRBV7-3	TRBJ2-2	-	CASSLGLANTGELFF	TGTGCCAGCAGCTTGGGACTAGCCAACACCGGGGAGCTGTTTTTT
-	TRBV30	TRBJ1-1	-	CAWSVVSGRGAFF	TGTGCCTGGAGTGTAGTTTCGGGTAGAGGAGCTTTCTTT
TRBD1	TRBV6-6	TRBJ1-2	few	CASNRDSNYGYTF	TGTGCCAGCAACCGGGACAGTAACTATGGCTACACCTTC
-	TRBV2	TRBJ2-2	-	CASSETDFYGELFF	TGTGCCAGCAGTGAGACGGACTTCTACGGGGAGCTGTTTTTT
-	TRBV9	TRBJ1-1	-	CASSVDSLNTEAFF	TGTGCCAGCAGCGTGGACAGTCTGAACACTGAAGCTTTCTTT
TRBD1	TRBV5-1	TRBJ1-2	-	CASSGTGGYDYGYTF	TGCGCCAGCAGCGGAACAGGGGGCTATGACTATGGCTACACCTTC
TRBD1	TRBV29-1	TRBJ1-1	few	CSVVRQGENTEAFF	TGCAGCGTTGTTAGACAGGGCGAGAACACTGAAGCTTTCTTT
TRBD1	TRBV19	TRBJ1-5	few	CASSLSQGYQPQHF	TGTGCCAGTAGCTTATCACAGGGGTATCAGCCCCAGCATTTT
TRBD2	TRBV28	TRBJ2-7	few	CASSFFGGGYEQYF	TGTGCCAGCAGTTTTTTCGGGGGGGGGTACGAGCAGTACTTC
TRBD1	TRBV5-1	TRBJ2-1	once	CASSLAVGQGNEQFF	TGCGCCAGCAGCTTGGCGGTGGGACAGGGGAATGAGCAGTTCTTC
TRBD2	TRBV28	TRBJ2-3	-	CASSLASGPLDTQYF	TGTGCCAGCAGTTTGGCTAGCGGACCCCTTGATACGCAGTATTTT
TRBD1	TRBV5-4	TRBJ2-7	-	CASSSGTGGFYEQYF	TGTGCCAGCAGCTCAGGGACAGGGGGCTTTTACGAGCAGTACTTC
TRBD2	TRBV4-3	TRBJ2-1	few	CASSLSGTGRNEQFF	TGCGCCAGCAGCCTTAGCGGGACCGGTAGGAATGAGCAGTTCTTC
-	TRBV2	TRBJ2-5	-	CASQKDRQETQYF	TGTGCCAGCCAGAAAGACAGACAAGAGACCCAGTACTTC
TRBD1	TRBV6-6	TRBJ2-1	-	CASSRRQGSNEQFF	TGTGCCAGCAGCCGGAGACAGGGGAGCAATGAGCAGTTCTTC
-	TRBV5-4	TRBJ2-7	few	CASSTRAGDYEQYF	TGTGCCAGCAGCACCCGGGCAGGGGACTACGAGCAGTACTTC
-	TRBV6-6	TRBJ2-3	-	CASSYDGTGWGTQYF	TGTGCCAGCAGTTACGATGGTACAGGATGGGGTACGCAGTATTTT
TRBD1	TRBV28	TRBJ2-7	-	CASSFFGQGAKQYF	TGTGCCAGCAGTTTTTTCGGACAGGGGGCGAAGCAGTACTTC
-	TRBV7-2	TRBJ1-2	-	CASSSTVTNYGYTF	TGTGCCAGCAGCTCGACTGTTACTAACTATGGCTACACCTTC
TRBD2	TRBV27	TRBJ2-7	-	CASRTNRREGRRTYEQYF	TGTGCCAGCAGGACCAACAGGCGGGAGGGCCGAAGGACCTACGAGCAGTACTTC
TRBD2	TRBV7-3	TRBJ2-7	few	CASSWVSGGPNEQYF	TGTGCCAGCAGCTGGGTTTCGGGGGGGCCGAACGAGCAGTACTTC
TRBD2	TRBV7-2	TRBJ2-7	-	CASSLAGGTYEQYF	TGTGCCAGCAGCTTAGCGGGGGGGACCTACGAGCAGTACTTC
-	TRBV9	TRBJ1-2	-	CASSTPTGTLNYGYTF	TGTGCCAGCAGCACTCCTACCGGGACACTAAACTATGGCTACACCTTC
TRBD2	TRBV5-1	TRBJ2-3	few	CASSLALAGGRGTDTQYF	TGCGCCAGCAGCTTGGCGCTAGCGGGGGGGCGAGGCACAGATACGCAGTATTTT
TRBD2	TRBV10-3	TRBJ2-1	few	CAIVAAIQAGGYEQFF	TGTGCCATCGTTGCGGCAATTCAGGCGGGAGGCTATGAGCAGTTCTTC
-	TRBV6-6	TRBJ1-2	-	CASSYSGSLNYGYTF	TGTGCCAGCAGTTACTCGGGCAGTCTTAACTATGGCTACACCTTC
-	TRBV18	TRBJ1-4	few	CASSSGEHNEKLFF	TGTGCCAGCTCGTCAGGGGAACACAATGAAAAACTGTTTTTT
-	TRBV19	TRBJ2-1	-	CASSIARSSYNEQFF	TGTGCCAGTAGTATCGCCAGAAGCTCCTACAATGAGCAGTTCTTC
-	TRBV7-3	TRBJ1-1	few	CASSLSGGNTEAFF	TGTGCCAGCAGCTTAAGCGGGGGTAACACTGAAGCTTTCTTT
-	TRBV7-2	TRBJ2-3	-	CASSLGPGGATDTQYF	TGTGCCAGCAGCTTAGGTCCAGGAGGCGCCACAGATACGCAGTATTTT
-	TRBV5-6	TRBJ2-1	-	CASSLVPAGNEQFF	TGTGCCAGCAGCTTGGTACCAGCGGGCAATGAGCAGTTCTTC
-	TRBV9	TRBJ2-3	-	CASSRMGGGTDTQYF	TGTGCCAGCAGTAGGATGGGCGGGGGCACAGATACGCAGTATTTT
-	TRBV28	TRBJ1-5	-	CASSWGGPGQPQHF	TGTGCCAGCAGTTGGGGGGGGCCGGGTCAGCCCCAGCATTTT
TRBD2	TRBV7-6	TRBJ2-7	-	CASTFGGDWDEQYF	TGTGCCAGCACGTTCGGGGGGGATTGGGACGAGCAGTACTTC
-	TRBV30	TRBJ2-1	-	CAWSQENNEQFF	TGTGCCTGGAGCCAGGAAAACAATGAGCAGTTCTTC
-	TRBV23-1	TRBJ2-3	many	CASSLFSGYTDTQYF	TGCGCCAGCAGTCTCTTTAGCGGATACACAGATACGCAGTATTTT
TRBD1	TRBV4-1	TRBJ1-2	-	CASSHPDAGTGAYGYTF	TGCGCCAGCAGCCATCCCGATGCCGGGACAGGAGCGTATGGCTACACCTTC
TRBD2	TRBV5-1	TRBJ2-1	-	CASSLAGTSIHEQFF	TGCGCCAGCAGCTTGGCCGGGACTAGCATCCATGAGCAGTTCTTC
-	TRBV19	TRBJ1-1	few	CASTPGPRNTEAFF	TGTGCCAGTACCCCGGGTCCCAGGAACACTGAAGCTTTCTTT
TRBD2	TRBV30	TRBJ2-7	few	CAWSPTSGSFYEQYF	TGTGCCTGGAGTCCGACTAGCGGATCGTTCTACGAGCAGTACTTC
-	TRBV28	TRBJ1-2	-	CASQGNQGNYTF	TGTGCCAGCCAGGGGAATCAGGGCAACTACACCTTC
TRBD1	TRBV29-1	TRBJ2-3	-	CSGTGTGGRTDTQYF	TGCAGCGGGACAGGGACCGGCGGTCGCACAGATACGCAGTATTTT
TRBD2	TRBV7-2	TRBJ2-7	few	CASRVLGLAGGRNEQYF	TGTGCCAGCAGAGTTTTAGGACTAGCGGGAGGGCGAAACGAGCAGTACTTC
-	TRBV6-1	TRBJ1-1	-	CASSPGGGLTEAFF	TGTGCCAGCAGCCCGGGAGGGGGGTTAACTGAAGCTTTCTTT
-	TRBV5-1	TRBJ1-2	few	CASSSNRVRSGYTF	TGCGCCAGCAGCTCCAACAGGGTTCGGTCTGGCTACACCTTC
-	TRBV11-1	TRBJ2-1	few	CASSLEAGQRNEQFF	TGTGCCAGCAGCTTAGAGGCAGGCCAACGCAATGAGCAGTTCTTC
TRBD1	TRBV19	TRBJ1-5	-	CASSGDRESNQPQHF	TGTGCCAGTAGTGGGGACAGGGAAAGCAATCAGCCCCAGCATTTT
TRBD2	TRBV28	TRBJ2-3	few	CASSSRGEGTDTQYF	TGTGCCAGCAGTTCGCGGGGGGAAGGCACAGATACGCAGTATTTT